Listed below are T cell receptor beta chains from one sample, sequenced in a study of T-cell reconstitution after alpha-beta-depleted transplantation in children. MiXCR, applied by TCRdb to the PCR reads, yields one record per CDR3 protein. Among about a million distinct CDR3 sequences listed, 25% to 35% were seen once. The sequences come from PBMCs, mostly from graft donor cells, collected 360 days after TCRalphabeta/CD19-depleted stem cell transplant. These receptors all come from a boy under two years old who had a stem cell transplant for SCID, so the T cells may come from the graft donor. The CDR3 runs from the conserved cysteine through the conserved F or W. D genes are given only for firm matches. The size of a clone is reported for some rows only, either as once, few or many, or as a class for expanded clones.

CDR3 DNA: TGCAGTGCCGGAACGGGGGCCAGCACAGATACGCAGTATTTT
CDR3 protein: CSAGTGASTDTQYF
J gene: TRBJ2-3
D gene: -
clone size: -
V gene: TRBV20-1

CDR3 DNA: TGTGCCTCTATTCTCAGCGGGGGGGCCGGTGAGCAGTTCTTC
CDR3 protein: CASILSGGAGEQFF
J gene: TRBJ2-1
D gene: TRBD2
clone size: -
V gene: TRBV6-1

CDR3 DNA: TGCAGTGCTAGGGTGAGGACAGTACTCTCTGGAAACACCATATATTTT
CDR3 protein: CSARVRTVLSGNTIYF
J gene: TRBJ1-3
D gene: -
clone size: -
V gene: TRBV20-1

CDR3 DNA: TGTGCCAGCAGCTTAACGAGGGGAACCGGGGAGCTGTTTTTT
CDR3 protein: CASSLTRGTGELFF
J gene: TRBJ2-2
D gene: -
clone size: few
V gene: TRBV7-3

CDR3 DNA: TGTGCCAGCAGTTCGGGACAGGGTTCCTATGGCTACACCTTC
CDR3 protein: CASSSGQGSYGYTF
J gene: TRBJ1-2
D gene: TRBD1
clone size: -
V gene: TRBV6-5

CDR3 DNA: TGTGCCAGCAGCTTAACCGGCCCTATTCAGGAACTGTTTTTT
CDR3 protein: CASSLTGPIQELFF
J gene: TRBJ1-4
D gene: -
clone size: few
V gene: TRBV7-9

CDR3 DNA: TGTGCCACGCACTCTGAGGGGAGAGGACACACCGGGGAGCTGTTTTTT
CDR3 protein: CATHSEGRGHTGELFF
J gene: TRBJ2-2
D gene: -
clone size: few
V gene: TRBV7-9

CDR3 DNA: TGCAGCGTTAAGGGAACCTCGTACTACGAGCAGTACTTC
CDR3 protein: CSVKGTSYYEQYF
J gene: TRBJ2-7
D gene: -
clone size: -
V gene: TRBV29-1

CDR3 DNA: TGCGCCAGCAGCTTGGCCTGGTCGGCTAGCGGGGTCTACAATGAGCAGTTCTTC
CDR3 protein: CASSLAWSASGVYNEQFF
J gene: TRBJ2-1
D gene: TRBD2
clone size: few
V gene: TRBV5-1

CDR3 DNA: TGCAGCGTTTGGGGGGGGGACCGCTTTGGAGCTTTCTTT
CDR3 protein: CSVWGGDRFGAFF
J gene: TRBJ1-1
D gene: -
clone size: -
V gene: TRBV29-1

CDR3 DNA: TGCGCCAGCAGTACCTCCTTGGGGGTTTCGAACACTGAAGCTTTCTTT
CDR3 protein: CASSTSLGVSNTEAFF
J gene: TRBJ1-1
D gene: -
clone size: few
V gene: TRBV4-1

CDR3 DNA: TGTGCCAGCAGCTTGTCTCTGAGCTCCTATAATTCACCCCTCCACTTT
CDR3 protein: CASSLSLSSYNSPLHF
J gene: TRBJ1-6
D gene: -
clone size: -
V gene: TRBV5-5

CDR3 DNA: TGCGCCAGCAGACCCTACGTGGGGGACAGAGGCACCGGGGAGCTGTTTTTT
CDR3 protein: CASRPYVGDRGTGELFF
J gene: TRBJ2-2
D gene: TRBD1
clone size: -
V gene: TRBV5-1

CDR3 DNA: TGTGCCAGCAGCGCGCCGGAAAGCAATCAGCCCCAGCATTTT
CDR3 protein: CASSAPESNQPQHF
J gene: TRBJ1-5
D gene: -
clone size: few
V gene: TRBV9

CDR3 DNA: TGTGCCAGCTCACCCGAGGGACTAGCGGGGGACGAGCAGTACTTC
CDR3 protein: CASSPEGLAGDEQYF
J gene: TRBJ2-7
D gene: TRBD2
clone size: once
V gene: TRBV18

CDR3 DNA: TGTGCCAGCAGCCCTTGGACGGTAGCTAACTATGGCTACACCTTC
CDR3 protein: CASSPWTVANYGYTF
J gene: TRBJ1-2
D gene: -
clone size: few
V gene: TRBV7-9

CDR3 DNA: TGTGCCAGCAGCCTCCGGGGCAGCTCTGGAAACACCATATATTTT
CDR3 protein: CASSLRGSSGNTIYF
J gene: TRBJ1-3
D gene: -
clone size: many
V gene: TRBV3-1

CDR3 DNA: TGTGCCAGCAGCGTATACGCTAGCGAATTCACAGATACGCAGTATTTT
CDR3 protein: CASSVYASEFTDTQYF
J gene: TRBJ2-3
D gene: -
clone size: -
V gene: TRBV9

CDR3 DNA: TGTGCCAGCGACCAGGGCCTCGTCCACACAGATACGCAGTATTTT
CDR3 protein: CASDQGLVHTDTQYF
J gene: TRBJ2-3
D gene: -
clone size: few
V gene: TRBV28

CDR3 DNA: TGTGCCAGCACCCGGACCCACAGGAGAACCTCAGAGACCCAGTACTTC
CDR3 protein: CASTRTHRRTSETQYF
J gene: TRBJ2-5
D gene: -
clone size: few
V gene: TRBV5-5

CDR3 DNA: TGCAGTAGCCGGACCAGGGGTAGCACAGATACGCAGTATTTT
CDR3 protein: CSSRTRGSTDTQYF
J gene: TRBJ2-3
D gene: -
clone size: -
V gene: TRBV20-1

CDR3 DNA: TGTGCCAGCAGCTTTTCTCCTCCAGCAGATACGCAGTATTTT
CDR3 protein: CASSFSPPADTQYF
J gene: TRBJ2-3
D gene: -
clone size: few
V gene: TRBV7-9

CDR3 DNA: TGTGCCACCAGCAGAGGCAGGGCGGGTGGAGAAAAACTGTTTTTT
CDR3 protein: CATSRGRAGGEKLFF
J gene: TRBJ1-4
D gene: -
clone size: few
V gene: TRBV15

CDR3 DNA: TGCAGTGCTATAAAGACAGGGTTTGATGGCTACACCTTC
CDR3 protein: CSAIKTGFDGYTF
J gene: TRBJ1-2
D gene: TRBD1
clone size: -
V gene: TRBV20-1

CDR3 DNA: TGTGCCAGCAGCGGAACAGGGGTACAAGAGACCCAGTACTTC
CDR3 protein: CASSGTGVQETQYF
J gene: TRBJ2-5
D gene: TRBD1
clone size: few
V gene: TRBV7-8

CDR3 DNA: TGCAGTGCTAGAGACCCTCGAGGGGTGGTGTACGAGCAGTACTTC
CDR3 protein: CSARDPRGVVYEQYF
J gene: TRBJ2-7
D gene: -
clone size: -
V gene: TRBV20-1

CDR3 DNA: TGTGCCAACAGGTCGTCAGGCTACACAGATACGCAGTATTTT
CDR3 protein: CANRSSGYTDTQYF
J gene: TRBJ2-3
D gene: -
clone size: -
V gene: TRBV12-3/TRBV12-4

CDR3 DNA: TGTGCCAACAGCTCGGGGGCGATAGCGGGAGATACGCAGTATTTT
CDR3 protein: CANSSGAIAGDTQYF
J gene: TRBJ2-3
D gene: -
clone size: -
V gene: TRBV7-9

CDR3 DNA: TGTGCCAGCAGGCCTAGCGGGGGCACAGATACGCAGTATTTT
CDR3 protein: CASRPSGGTDTQYF
J gene: TRBJ2-3
D gene: TRBD2
clone size: many
V gene: TRBV12-3/TRBV12-4

CDR3 DNA: TGTGCCAGCAGTTTGGGGGGAGAGGGTCAGCCCCAGCATTTT
CDR3 protein: CASSLGGEGQPQHF
J gene: TRBJ1-5
D gene: -
clone size: few
V gene: TRBV27

CDR3 DNA: TGTGCCAGCAGCTTAGTACACCCCAACACCGGGGAGCTGTTTTTT
CDR3 protein: CASSLVHPNTGELFF
J gene: TRBJ2-2
D gene: -
clone size: -
V gene: TRBV7-2

CDR3 DNA: TGTGCCATCAGTGAGTCGACTCCCTCATCAGATACGCAGTATTTT
CDR3 protein: CAISESTPSSDTQYF
J gene: TRBJ2-3
D gene: -
clone size: -
V gene: TRBV10-3

CDR3 DNA: TGTGCCAGCAGCTCCCAAGGGTTCCTAGGGGGGGCCGCACCCAGCACGGGTACGCAGTATTTT
CDR3 protein: CASSSQGFLGGAAPSTGTQYF
J gene: TRBJ2-3
D gene: -
clone size: -
V gene: TRBV11-3

CDR3 DNA: TGCAGTGCTAGGAGCGAGGGGGACCCCTACAATGAGCAGTTCTTC
CDR3 protein: CSARSEGDPYNEQFF
J gene: TRBJ2-1
D gene: -
clone size: few
V gene: TRBV20-1

CDR3 DNA: TGCAGTGCCCTGGGGCTAGAGCTAATGGAGACTGAAGCTTTCTTT
CDR3 protein: CSALGLELMETEAFF
J gene: TRBJ1-1
D gene: -
clone size: few
V gene: TRBV20-1

CDR3 DNA: TGCGCCAGCAGCCAATGGACAGGTAACCACGAGCAGTACTTC
CDR3 protein: CASSQWTGNHEQYF
J gene: TRBJ2-7
D gene: TRBD1
clone size: -
V gene: TRBV4-1

CDR3 DNA: TGCAGCACACTGACCTTACGTACCCAGTATTCTAAACACTACGAGCAGTACTTC
CDR3 protein: CSTLTLRTQYSKHYEQYF
J gene: TRBJ2-7
D gene: -
clone size: few
V gene: TRBV20-1

CDR3 DNA: TGCGCCAGCAGCTCTAAGGGGCGGGGGCCCGACAATGAGCAGTTCTTC
CDR3 protein: CASSSKGRGPDNEQFF
J gene: TRBJ2-1
D gene: -
clone size: once
V gene: TRBV5-1

CDR3 DNA: TGCGCCAGCAGCCAAGATCTCGGCGGGGGTTTCCAAGAGACCCAGTACTTC
CDR3 protein: CASSQDLGGGFQETQYF
J gene: TRBJ2-5
D gene: TRBD2
clone size: -
V gene: TRBV4-3

CDR3 DNA: TGTGCCAGCAGCCATTCGAACACTGAAGCTTTCTTT
CDR3 protein: CASSHSNTEAFF
J gene: TRBJ1-1
D gene: -
clone size: -
V gene: TRBV11-2

CDR3 DNA: TGTGCCAGCAGCTTAGCCCACCTAGAGACCCAGTACTTC
CDR3 protein: CASSLAHLETQYF
J gene: TRBJ2-5
D gene: -
clone size: -
V gene: TRBV7-6

CDR3 DNA: TGCAGTGCAGTGGGACTAGTCACAGATACGCAGTATTTT
CDR3 protein: CSAVGLVTDTQYF
J gene: TRBJ2-3
D gene: TRBD2
clone size: few
V gene: TRBV20-1

CDR3 DNA: TGTGCCAGCAGCACGGGACTATCAATCCGCTCCTACAATGAGCAGTTCTTC
CDR3 protein: CASSTGLSIRSYNEQFF
J gene: TRBJ2-1
D gene: TRBD2
clone size: -
V gene: TRBV7-9

CDR3 DNA: TGCAGTGCGTGGGGACCCAGGGTGGACAATGAGCAGTTCTTC
CDR3 protein: CSAWGPRVDNEQFF
J gene: TRBJ2-1
D gene: -
clone size: few
V gene: TRBV20-1

CDR3 DNA: TGTGCCACCAGTGATCACAGGGTAATGGGGAACAATGAGCAGTTCTTC
CDR3 protein: CATSDHRVMGNNEQFF
J gene: TRBJ2-1
D gene: -
clone size: few
V gene: TRBV24-1

CDR3 DNA: TGTGCCAGCAGTTTCGGTCAGAGGACTAGCGGGGGGGCAGGTACCGGGGAGCTGTTTTTT
CDR3 protein: CASSFGQRTSGGAGTGELFF
J gene: TRBJ2-2
D gene: TRBD2
clone size: few
V gene: TRBV27

CDR3 DNA: TGCGCCAGCAGCCAAGATAGGGTCAGAGAGCAGTTCTTC
CDR3 protein: CASSQDRVREQFF
J gene: TRBJ2-1
D gene: -
clone size: -
V gene: TRBV4-1

CDR3 DNA: TGTGCCAAGTCTAGCGGGGGAACAGATACGCAGTATTTT
CDR3 protein: CAKSSGGTDTQYF
J gene: TRBJ2-3
D gene: TRBD2
clone size: few
V gene: TRBV12-3/TRBV12-4

CDR3 DNA: TGTGCCAGCAGTTTACCCACTAGCGAAATCACCCAGTACTTC
CDR3 protein: CASSLPTSEITQYF
J gene: TRBJ2-5
D gene: TRBD2
clone size: -
V gene: TRBV28